The 2 T cell receptor beta chains below all came from one sample that was sequenced in a study of shared clonotypes between healthy human individuals. Some clones are missing from TCRdb's copy, which holds only in-frame ones; the method was immunoSEQ multiplex PCR. The sample contains 2.3 million or so clones, approximately 95% of which appear only once. Sequencing was performed on naive CD4+ T cells from PBMCs. Described subset: CD45RA+ positively selected. These receptors were obtained from a man aged 18 to 35 in good health. Some clones in this sample may be carry-over from other donors' samples.

The gene calls are TRBV5-1 and TRBJ2-7; tentative D call: TRBD2 (6 bases). Looked up from germline, CDR1 is SGHRS and CDR2 is YFSETQ. The CDR3 loop spans 15 amino acids. With 0 bases removed from V and 3 bases from J, the gap between germline ends came to 13 bases. CDR3 sequence (DNA): TGCGCCAGCAGCTTGGCCCCCGGGACTTTCTACGAGCAGTACTTC. Its translation: CASSLAPGTFYEQYF.

The rearrangement uses TRBV15 and TRBJ1-2, with D unclear. Between the trimmed V and J ends, which lost 3 bases and 6 bases, there was a span of 14 bases. Germline assignment: CDR1 LNHNV and CDR2 YYDKDF (reference sequence). There are 14 residues in the CDR3. As DNA, the CDR3 is TGTGCCACCAGCAGCGGGCCCGGTCGTAATGGCTACACCTTC. It encodes CATSSGPGRNGYTF.